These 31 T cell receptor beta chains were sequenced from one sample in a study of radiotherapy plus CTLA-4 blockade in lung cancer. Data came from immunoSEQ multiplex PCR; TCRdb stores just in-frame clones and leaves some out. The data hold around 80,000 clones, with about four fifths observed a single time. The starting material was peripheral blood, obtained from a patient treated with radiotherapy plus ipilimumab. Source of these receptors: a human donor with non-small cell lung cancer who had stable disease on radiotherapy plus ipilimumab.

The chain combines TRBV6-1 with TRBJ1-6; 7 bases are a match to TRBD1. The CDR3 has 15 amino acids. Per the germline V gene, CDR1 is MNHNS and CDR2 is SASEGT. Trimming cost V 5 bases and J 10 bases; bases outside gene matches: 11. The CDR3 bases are TGTGCCAGCAGTTTGGGGCCCACAGGGGCATCACCCCTCCACTTT. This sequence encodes CASSLGPTGASPLHF.

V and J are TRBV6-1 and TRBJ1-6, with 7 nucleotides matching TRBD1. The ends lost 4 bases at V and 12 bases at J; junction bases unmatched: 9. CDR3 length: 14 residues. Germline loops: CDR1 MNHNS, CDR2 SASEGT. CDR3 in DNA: TGTGCCAGCAGTGGAGGACAGGCCCTGGTACCCCTCCACTTT. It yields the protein CASSGGQALVPLHF.

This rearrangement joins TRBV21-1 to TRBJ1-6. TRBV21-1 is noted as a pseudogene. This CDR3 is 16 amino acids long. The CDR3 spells CASSKGAGTLNSPLHF. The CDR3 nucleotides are TGTGCCAGCAGCAAAGGGGCGGGGACCCTGAATTCACCCCTCCACTTT.

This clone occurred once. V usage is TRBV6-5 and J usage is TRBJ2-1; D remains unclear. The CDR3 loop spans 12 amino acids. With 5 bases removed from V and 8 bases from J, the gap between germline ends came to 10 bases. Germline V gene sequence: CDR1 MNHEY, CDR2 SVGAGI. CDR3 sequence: CASSRVVDEQFF. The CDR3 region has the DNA TGTGCCAGCAGTCGGGTGGTTGATGAGCAGTTCTTC.

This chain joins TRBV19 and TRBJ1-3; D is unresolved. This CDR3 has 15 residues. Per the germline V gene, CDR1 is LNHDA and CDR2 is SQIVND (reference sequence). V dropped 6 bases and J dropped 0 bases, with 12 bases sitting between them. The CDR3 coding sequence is TGTGCCAGTAGCCTGACGCGCTACTCTGGAAACACCATATATTTT. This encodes CASSLTRYSGNTIYF.

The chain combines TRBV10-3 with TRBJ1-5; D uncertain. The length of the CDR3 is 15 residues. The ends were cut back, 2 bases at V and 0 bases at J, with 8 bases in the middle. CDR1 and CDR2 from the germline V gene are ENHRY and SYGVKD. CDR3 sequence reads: CAISEKRTSNQPQHF. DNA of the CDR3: TGTGCCATCAGTGAGAAAAGGACTAGCAATCAGCCCCAGCATTTT.

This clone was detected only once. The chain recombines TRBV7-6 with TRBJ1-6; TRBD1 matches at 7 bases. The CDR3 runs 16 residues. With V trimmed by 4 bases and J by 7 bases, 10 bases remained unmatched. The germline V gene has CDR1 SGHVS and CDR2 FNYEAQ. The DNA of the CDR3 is TGTGCCAGCAGCTCGCAGGGGGGCGGGTACAATTCACCCCTCCACTTT. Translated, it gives CASSSQGGGYNSPLHF. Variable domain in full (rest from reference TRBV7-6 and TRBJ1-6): GAGVSQSPRYKVTKRGQDVALRCDPISGHVSLYWYRQALGQGPEFLTYFNYEAQQDKSGLPNDRFSAERPEGSISTLTIQRTEQRDSAMYRCASSSQGGGYNSPLHFGNGTRLTVT.

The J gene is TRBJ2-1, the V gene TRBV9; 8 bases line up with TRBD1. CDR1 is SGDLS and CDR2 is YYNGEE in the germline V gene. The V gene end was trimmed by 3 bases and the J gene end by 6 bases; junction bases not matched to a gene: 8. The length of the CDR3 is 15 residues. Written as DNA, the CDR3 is TGTGCCAGCAGCGCATCAGGGGGCACGGGCAATGAGCAGTTCTTC. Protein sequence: CASSASGGTGNEQFF. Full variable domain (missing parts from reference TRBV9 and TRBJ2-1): DSGVTQTPKHLITATGQRVTLRCSPRSGDLSVYWYQQSLDQGLQFLIQYYNGEERAKGNILERFSAQQFPDLHSELNLSSLELGDSALYFCASSASGGTGNEQFFGPGTRLTVL.

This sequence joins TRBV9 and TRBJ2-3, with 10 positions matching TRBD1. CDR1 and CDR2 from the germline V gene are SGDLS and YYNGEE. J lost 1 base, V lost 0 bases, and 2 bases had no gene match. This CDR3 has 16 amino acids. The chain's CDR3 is CASSVVGTGGTDTQYF. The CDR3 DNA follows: TGTGCCAGCAGCGTAGTAGGGACAGGGGGCACAGATACGCAGTATTTT.

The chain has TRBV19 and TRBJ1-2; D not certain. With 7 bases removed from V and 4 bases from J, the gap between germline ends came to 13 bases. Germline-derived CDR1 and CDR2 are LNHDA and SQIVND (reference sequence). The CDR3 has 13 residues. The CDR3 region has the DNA TGTGCCAGTAAATCCTCACTAATCTATGGCTACACCTTC. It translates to CASKSSLIYGYTF.

The CDR3 spells CASNRAGAATNEKLFF. As DNA, the CDR3 is TGTGCCAGCAACCGCGCCGGGGCCGCAACTAATGAAAAACTGTTTTTT. The chain has TRBV2 and TRBJ1-4, with a tentative D call TRBD1 (5 bases). CDR1 and CDR2 from the germline V gene are SNHLY and FYNNEI. With 7 bases removed from V and 0 bases from J, the gap between germline ends came to 15 bases. CDR3 length: 16 residues.

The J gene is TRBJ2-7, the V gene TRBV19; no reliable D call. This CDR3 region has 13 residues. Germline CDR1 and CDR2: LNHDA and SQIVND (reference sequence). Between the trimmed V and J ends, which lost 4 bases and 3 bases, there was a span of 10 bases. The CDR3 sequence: CASSRTWVYEQYF. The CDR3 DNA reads TGTGCCAGTAGTAGGACGTGGGTCTACGAGCAGTACTTC.

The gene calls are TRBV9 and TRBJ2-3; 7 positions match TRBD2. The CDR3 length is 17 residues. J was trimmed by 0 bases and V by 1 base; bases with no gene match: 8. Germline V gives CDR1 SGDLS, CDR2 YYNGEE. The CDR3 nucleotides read TGTGCCAGCAGCGTAACCCCTAGCGGTACTAGCACAGATACGCAGTATTTT. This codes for CASSVTPSGTSTDTQYF.

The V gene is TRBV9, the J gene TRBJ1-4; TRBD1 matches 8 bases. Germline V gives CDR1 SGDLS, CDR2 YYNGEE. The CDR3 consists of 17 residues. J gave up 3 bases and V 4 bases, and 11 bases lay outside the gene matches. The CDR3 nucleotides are TGTGCCAGCAGCCCTCGGGGTCTGGACAGGGCTAATGAAAAACTGTTTTTT. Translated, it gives CASSPRGLDRANEKLFF.

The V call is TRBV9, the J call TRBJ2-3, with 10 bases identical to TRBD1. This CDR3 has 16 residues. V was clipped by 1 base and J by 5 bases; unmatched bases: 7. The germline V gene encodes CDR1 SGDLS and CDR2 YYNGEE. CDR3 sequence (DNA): TGTGCCAGCAGCGTACACGACAGGGGGCAGATAGATACGCAGTATTTT. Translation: CASSVHDRGQIDTQYF.

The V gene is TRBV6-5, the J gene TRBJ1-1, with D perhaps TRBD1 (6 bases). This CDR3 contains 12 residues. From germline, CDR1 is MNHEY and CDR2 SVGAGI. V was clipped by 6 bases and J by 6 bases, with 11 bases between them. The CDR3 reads CASSLRGSEAFF. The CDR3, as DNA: TGTGCCAGCAGCCTAAGGGGGTCTGAAGCTTTCTTT.

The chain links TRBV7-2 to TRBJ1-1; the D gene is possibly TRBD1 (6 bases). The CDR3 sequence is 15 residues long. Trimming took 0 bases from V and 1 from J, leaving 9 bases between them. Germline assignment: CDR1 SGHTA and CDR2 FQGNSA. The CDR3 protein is CASSLAGGPNTEAFF. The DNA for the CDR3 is TGTGCCAGCAGCTTAGCAGGGGGGCCGAACACTGAAGCTTTCTTT.

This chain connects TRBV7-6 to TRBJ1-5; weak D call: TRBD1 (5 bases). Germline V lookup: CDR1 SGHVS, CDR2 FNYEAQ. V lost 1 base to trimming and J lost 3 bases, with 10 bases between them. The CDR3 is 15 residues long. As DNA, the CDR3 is TGTGCCAGCAGCTTAGGCCGGGGGATCAATCAGCCCCAGCATTTT. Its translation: CASSLGRGINQPQHF.

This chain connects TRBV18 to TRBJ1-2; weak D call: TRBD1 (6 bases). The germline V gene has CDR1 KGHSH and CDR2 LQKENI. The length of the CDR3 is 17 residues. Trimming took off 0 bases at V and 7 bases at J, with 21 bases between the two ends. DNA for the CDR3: TGTGCCAGCTCACCACCGACGGGGGCGCCCCGTTTTGGTGGCTACACCTTC. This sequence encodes CASSPPTGAPRFGGYTF.

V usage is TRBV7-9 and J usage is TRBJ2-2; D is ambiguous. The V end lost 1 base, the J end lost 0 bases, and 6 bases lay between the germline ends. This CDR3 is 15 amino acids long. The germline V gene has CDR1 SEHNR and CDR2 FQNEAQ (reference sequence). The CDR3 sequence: CASSLGRANTGELFF. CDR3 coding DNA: TGTGCCAGCAGCTTAGGCCGGGCGAACACCGGGGAGCTGTTTTTT.

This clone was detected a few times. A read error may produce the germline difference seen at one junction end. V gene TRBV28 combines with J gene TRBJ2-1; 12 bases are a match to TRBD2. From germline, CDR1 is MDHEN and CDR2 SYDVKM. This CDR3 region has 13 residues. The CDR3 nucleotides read TGTGCCAGCAGTTCCAGACTAGCGGGGGTGCCCCTCTTC. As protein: CASSSRLAGVPLF.

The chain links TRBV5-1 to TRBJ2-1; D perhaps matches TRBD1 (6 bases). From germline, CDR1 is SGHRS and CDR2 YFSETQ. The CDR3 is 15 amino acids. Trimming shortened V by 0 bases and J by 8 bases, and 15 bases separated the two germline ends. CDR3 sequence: CASSLVSAPGDEQFF. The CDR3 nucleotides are TGCGCCAGCAGCTTGGTAAGCGCCCCAGGGGATGAGCAGTTCTTC.

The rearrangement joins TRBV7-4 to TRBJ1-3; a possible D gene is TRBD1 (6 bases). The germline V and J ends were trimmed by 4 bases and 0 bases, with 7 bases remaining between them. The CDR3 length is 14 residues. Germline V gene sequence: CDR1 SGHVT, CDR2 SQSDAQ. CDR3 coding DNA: TGTGCCAGCAGCTGGACAGCCTCTGGAAACACCATATATTTT. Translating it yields CASSWTASGNTIYF.

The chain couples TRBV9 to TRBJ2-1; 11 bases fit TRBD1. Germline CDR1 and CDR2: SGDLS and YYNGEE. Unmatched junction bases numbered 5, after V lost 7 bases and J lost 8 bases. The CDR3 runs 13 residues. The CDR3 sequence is CASGQGAKDEQFF. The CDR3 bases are TGTGCCAGCGGACAGGGGGCTAAGGATGAGCAGTTCTTC.

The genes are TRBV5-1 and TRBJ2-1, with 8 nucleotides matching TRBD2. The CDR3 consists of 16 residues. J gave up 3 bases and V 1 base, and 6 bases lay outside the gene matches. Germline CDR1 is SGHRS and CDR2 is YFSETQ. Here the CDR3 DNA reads TGCGCCAGCAGCTTGTCGTCCGGGGGGGACTACAATGAGCAGTTCTTC. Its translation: CASSLSSGGDYNEQFF.

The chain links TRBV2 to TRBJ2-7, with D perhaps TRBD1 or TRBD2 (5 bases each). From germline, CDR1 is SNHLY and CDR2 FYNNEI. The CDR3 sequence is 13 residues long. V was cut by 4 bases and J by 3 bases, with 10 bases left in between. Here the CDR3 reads CASSAGTGYEQYF. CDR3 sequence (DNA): TGTGCCAGCAGTGCAGGGACGGGCTACGAGCAGTACTTC.

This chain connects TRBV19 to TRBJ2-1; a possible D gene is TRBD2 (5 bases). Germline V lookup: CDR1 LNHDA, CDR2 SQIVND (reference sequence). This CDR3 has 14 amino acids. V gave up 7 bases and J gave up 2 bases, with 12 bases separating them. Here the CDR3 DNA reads TGTGCCAGTACCGGCGACTACACCTACAATGAGCAGTTCTTC. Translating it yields CASTGDYTYNEQFF. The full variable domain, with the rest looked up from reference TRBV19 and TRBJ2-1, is DGGITQSPKYLFRKEGQNVTLSCEQNLNHDAMYWYRQDPGQGLRLIYYSQIVNDFQKGDIAEGYSVSREKKESFPLTVTSAQKNPTAFYLCASTGDYTYNEQFFGPGTRLTVL.

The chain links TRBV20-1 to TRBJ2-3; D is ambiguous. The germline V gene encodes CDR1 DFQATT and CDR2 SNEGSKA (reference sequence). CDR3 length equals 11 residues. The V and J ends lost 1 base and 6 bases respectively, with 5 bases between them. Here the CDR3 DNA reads TGCAGTGCTAGAGGCCAGGATACGCAGTATTTT. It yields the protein CSARGQDTQYF.

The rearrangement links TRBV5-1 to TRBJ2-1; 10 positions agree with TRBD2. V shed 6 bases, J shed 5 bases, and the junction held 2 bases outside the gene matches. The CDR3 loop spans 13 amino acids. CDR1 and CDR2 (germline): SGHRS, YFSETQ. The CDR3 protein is CASTSGSDNEQFF. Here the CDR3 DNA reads TGCGCCAGCACTAGCGGGAGCGACAATGAGCAGTTCTTC.

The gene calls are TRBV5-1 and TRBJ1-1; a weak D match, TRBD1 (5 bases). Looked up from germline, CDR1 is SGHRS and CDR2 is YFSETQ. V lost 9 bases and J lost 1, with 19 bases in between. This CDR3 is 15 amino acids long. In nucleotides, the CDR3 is TGCGCCACCCGGGACGGGGGGAAGTCGAACACTGAAGCTTTCTTT. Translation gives CATRDGGKSNTEAFF.

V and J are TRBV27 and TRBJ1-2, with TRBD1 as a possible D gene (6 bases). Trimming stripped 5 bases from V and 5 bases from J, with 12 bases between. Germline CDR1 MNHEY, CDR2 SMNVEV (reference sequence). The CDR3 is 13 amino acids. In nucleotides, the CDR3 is TGTGCCAGCAGTCGAGGGGGAGGGTATGGCTACACCTTC. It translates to CASSRGGGYGYTF.